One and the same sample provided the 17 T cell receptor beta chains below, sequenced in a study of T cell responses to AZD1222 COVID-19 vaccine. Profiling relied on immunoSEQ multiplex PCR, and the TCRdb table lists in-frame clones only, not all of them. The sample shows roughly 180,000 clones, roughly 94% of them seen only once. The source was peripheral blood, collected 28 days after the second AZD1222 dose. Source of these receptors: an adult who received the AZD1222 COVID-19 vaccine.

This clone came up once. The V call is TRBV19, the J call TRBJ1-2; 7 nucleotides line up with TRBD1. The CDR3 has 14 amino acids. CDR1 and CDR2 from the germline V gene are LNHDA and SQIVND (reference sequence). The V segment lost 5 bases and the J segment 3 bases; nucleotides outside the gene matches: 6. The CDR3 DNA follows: TGTGCCAGTAGTCCGCGACAGGGTTACTATGGCTACACCTTC. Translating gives CASSPRQGYYGYTF.

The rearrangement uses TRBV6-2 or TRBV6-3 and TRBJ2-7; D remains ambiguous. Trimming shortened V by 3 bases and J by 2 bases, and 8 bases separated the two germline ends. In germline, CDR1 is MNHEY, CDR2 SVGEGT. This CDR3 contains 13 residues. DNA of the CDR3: TGTGCCAGCAGTTATGGCAGAACCTACGAGCAGTACTTC. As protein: CASSYGRTYEQYF.

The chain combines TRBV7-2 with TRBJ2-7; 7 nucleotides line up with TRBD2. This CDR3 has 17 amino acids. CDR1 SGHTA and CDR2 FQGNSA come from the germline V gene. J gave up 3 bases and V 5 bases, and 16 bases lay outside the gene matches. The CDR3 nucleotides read TGTGCCAGCAGCCGGGGGGTAGCTTGGGCGAGGGGCTACGAGCAGTACTTC. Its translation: CASSRGVAWARGYEQYF. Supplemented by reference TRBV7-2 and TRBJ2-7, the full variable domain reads GAGVSQSPSNKVTEKGKDVELRCDPISGHTALYWYRQSLGQGLEFLIYFQGNSAPDKSGLPSDRFSAERTGGSVSTLTIQRTQQEDSAVYLCASSRGVAWARGYEQYFGPGTRLTVT.

CDR3 bases: TGTGCCAGCAGTGAAGATTGGATGAGTGCTTTCTTT. This translates into CASSEDWMSAFF. The chain joins TRBV6-1 to TRBJ1-1; D gene uncertain. This CDR3 is built from 12 residues. CDR1 is MNHNS, CDR2 SASEGT, per germline. V was clipped by 1 base and J by 11 bases, with 11 bases between them.

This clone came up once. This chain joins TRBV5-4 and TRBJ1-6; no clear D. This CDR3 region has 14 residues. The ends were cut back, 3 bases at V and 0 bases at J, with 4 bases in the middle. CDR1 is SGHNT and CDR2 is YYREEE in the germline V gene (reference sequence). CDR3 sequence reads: CASSSSSYNSPLHF. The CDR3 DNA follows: TGTGCCAGCAGCTCCAGCTCCTATAATTCACCCCTCCACTTT.

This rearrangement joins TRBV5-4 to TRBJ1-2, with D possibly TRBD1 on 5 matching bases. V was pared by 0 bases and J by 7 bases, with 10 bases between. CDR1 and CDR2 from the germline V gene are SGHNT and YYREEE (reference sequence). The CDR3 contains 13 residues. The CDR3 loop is CASSLAQGTGYTF. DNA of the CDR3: TGTGCCAGCAGCTTGGCCCAGGGTACTGGCTACACCTTC. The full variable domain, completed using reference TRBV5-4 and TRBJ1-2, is ETGVTQSPTHLIKTRGQQVTLRCSSQSGHNTVSWYQQALGQGPQFIFQYYREEENGRGNFPPRFSGLQFPNYSSELNVNALELDDSALYLCASSLAQGTGYTFGSGTRLTVV.

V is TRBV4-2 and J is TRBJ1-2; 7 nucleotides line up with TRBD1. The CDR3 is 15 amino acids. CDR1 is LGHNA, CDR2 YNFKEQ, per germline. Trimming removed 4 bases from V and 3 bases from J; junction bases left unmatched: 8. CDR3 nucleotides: TGTGCCAGCAGCCGACAAGACAGGGACTACTATGGCTACACCTTC. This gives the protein CASSRQDRDYYGYTF.

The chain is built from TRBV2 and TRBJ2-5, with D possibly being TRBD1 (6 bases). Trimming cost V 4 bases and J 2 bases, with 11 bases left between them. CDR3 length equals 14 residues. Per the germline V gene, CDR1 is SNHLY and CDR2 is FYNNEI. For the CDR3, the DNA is TGTGCCAGCAGTGCGAGGACAGCTCAAGAGACCCAGTACTTC. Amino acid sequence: CASSARTAQETQYF.

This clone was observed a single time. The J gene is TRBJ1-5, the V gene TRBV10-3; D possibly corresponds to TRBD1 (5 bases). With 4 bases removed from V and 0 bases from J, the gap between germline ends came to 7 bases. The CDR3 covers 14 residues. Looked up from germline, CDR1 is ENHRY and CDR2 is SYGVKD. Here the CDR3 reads CAISGQNSNQPQHF. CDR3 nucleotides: TGTGCCATCAGTGGACAGAATAGCAATCAGCCCCAGCATTTT.

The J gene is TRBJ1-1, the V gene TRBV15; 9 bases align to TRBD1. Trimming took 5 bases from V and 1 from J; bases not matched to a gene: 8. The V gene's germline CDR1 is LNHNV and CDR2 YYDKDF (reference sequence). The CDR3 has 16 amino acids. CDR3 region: CATSLDRGIWNTEAFF. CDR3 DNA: TGTGCCACCAGCCTGGACAGGGGAATCTGGAACACTGAAGCTTTCTTT.

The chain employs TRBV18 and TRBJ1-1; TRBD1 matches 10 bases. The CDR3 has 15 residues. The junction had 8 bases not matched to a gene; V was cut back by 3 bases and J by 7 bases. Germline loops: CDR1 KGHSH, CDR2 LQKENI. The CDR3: CASSPGIGQGGEAFF. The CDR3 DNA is TGTGCCAGCTCACCGGGGATAGGACAGGGGGGTGAAGCTTTCTTT. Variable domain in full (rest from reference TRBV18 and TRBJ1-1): NAGVMQNPRHLVRRRGQEARLRCSPMKGHSHVYWYRQLPEEGLKFMVYLQKENIIDESGMPKERFSAEFPKEGPSILRIQQVVRGDSAAYFCASSPGIGQGGEAFFGQGTRLTVV.

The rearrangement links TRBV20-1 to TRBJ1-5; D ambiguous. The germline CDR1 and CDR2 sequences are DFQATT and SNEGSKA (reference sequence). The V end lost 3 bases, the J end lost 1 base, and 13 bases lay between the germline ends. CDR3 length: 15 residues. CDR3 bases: TGCAGTGCTAGTTCTACAGCAGAGAGCAATCAGCCCCAGCATTTT. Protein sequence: CSASSTAESNQPQHF.

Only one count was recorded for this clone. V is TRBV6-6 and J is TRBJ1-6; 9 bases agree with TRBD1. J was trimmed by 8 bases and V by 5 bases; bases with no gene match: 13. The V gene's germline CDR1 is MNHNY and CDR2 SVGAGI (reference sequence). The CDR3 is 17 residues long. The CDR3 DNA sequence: TGTGCCAGCAGTCGTTACTTGGGGACAGGGAGGCATTCACCCCTCCACTTT. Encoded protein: CASSRYLGTGRHSPLHF.

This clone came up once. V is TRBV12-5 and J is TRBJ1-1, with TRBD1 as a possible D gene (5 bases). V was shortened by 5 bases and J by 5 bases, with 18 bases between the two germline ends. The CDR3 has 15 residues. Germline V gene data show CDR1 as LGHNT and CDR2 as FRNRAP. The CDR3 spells CASGPGQGGSTEAFF. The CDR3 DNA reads TGTGCTAGTGGTCCGGGGCAGGGAGGGTCGACTGAAGCTTTCTTT.

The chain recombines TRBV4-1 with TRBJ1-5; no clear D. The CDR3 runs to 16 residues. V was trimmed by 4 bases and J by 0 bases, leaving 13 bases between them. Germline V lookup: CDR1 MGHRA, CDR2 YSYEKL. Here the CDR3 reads CASSPSNPYSNQPQHF. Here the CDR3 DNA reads TGCGCCAGCAGCCCTTCCAATCCGTATAGCAATCAGCCCCAGCATTTT.

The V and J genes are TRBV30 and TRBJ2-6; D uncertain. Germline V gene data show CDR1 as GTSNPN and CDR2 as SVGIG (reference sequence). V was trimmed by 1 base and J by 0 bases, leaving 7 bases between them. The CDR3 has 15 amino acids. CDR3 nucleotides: TGTGCCTGGAGTGCCAGGCTCTCTGGGGCCAACGTCCTGACTTTC. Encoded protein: CAWSARLSGANVLTF.

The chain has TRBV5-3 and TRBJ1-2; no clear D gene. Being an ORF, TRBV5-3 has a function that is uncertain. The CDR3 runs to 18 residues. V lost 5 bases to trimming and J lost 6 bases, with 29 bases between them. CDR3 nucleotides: TGTGCCAGAAGGTTGATTGCGACCCTTTATTGGGCAGCTGATGGCTACACCTTC. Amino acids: CARRLIATLYWAADGYTF.